The subject of this entry is one TCR beta chain. Antigen unknown. PCR amplification relied on 60 Vbeta primers (plus 13 Jbeta primers). Using immunoSEQ multiplex PCR, the repertoire was profiled, and TCRdb retains in-frame clones only, with some absent. The data hold about 230,000 clones, with over 75% observed a single time. These data originate in a study of cytomegalovirus exposure and HLA in healthy donors. V lost 4 bases to trimming and J lost 7 bases; unmatched junction nucleotides: 4. There are 14 residues in the CDR3. CDR1 MGHRA and CDR2 YSYEKL come from the germline V gene. Points from the study as a whole: Three CMV-associated chains proved CMV antigen-specific in vitro.

Material for sequencing was PBMCs. The sequence derives from a human donor in good health. The V gene is TRBV4-1, the J gene TRBJ2-1; 10 nucleotides line up with TRBD2. The CDR3 DNA follows: TGCGCCAGCAGCCTCCTACTAGCGGGAAATGAGCAGTTCTTC. Translating it yields CASSLLLAGNEQFF.